This T cell receptor (beta chain) was identified during a study of T cells after yellow fever vaccination. Study results and caveats: Only a small proportion of the clonotypes turned up in both the CD4 and the CD8 compartments, likely arising from convergent recombination. Once the booster was given, most primary-vaccination clones reappeared, at 95% to 97% for CD4 and roughly 90% for CD8.

This clonotype was picked up a small number of times. From germline, CDR1 is SGHRS and CDR2 YFSETQ. V was cut by 1 base and J by 6 bases, with 17 bases left in between. CDR3 length: 15 residues. Via MiXCR, TCRdb re-called the 5' RACE reads, giving one row per CDR3 protein. The sample has roughly 85,000 distinct CDR3 sequences; 13% are singletons. Sequencing was performed on CD8+ T cells not binding an NS4B(214-222) dextramer, sorted from PBMCs, taken less than 25 days after the first yellow fever vaccination. The rearrangement joins TRBV5-1 to TRBJ2-7, with D tentatively TRBD1 (6 bases). This receptor was obtained from a young man who received the YFV17D yellow fever vaccine. CDR3 DNA: TGCGCCAGCAGCTTGCAGAGGGGGTCATCGACCGAGCAGTACTTC. Protein: CASSLQRGSSTEQYF.